Listed here are 12 T cell receptor beta chains from one sample, sequenced in a study of blood T cell repertoires in COVID-19 (dated by TCRdb to the early 2020s). The method was the immunoSEQ multiplex PCR assay. In its TCRdb copy, this immuneACCESS table keeps in-frame sequences only and misses some clones. Where compared with another copy, unresolved V genes explain less than half of these, and the others have no known cause. Across this sample there are more than 85,000 clones, with just under 95% seen only once. The ten largest clones represent 4.5% to 6% of the sample. Material for sequencing was peripheral blood. Every receptor here comes from a man aged 65-85 years with acute or convalescent COVID-19.

The genes are TRBV28 and TRBJ1-5; 9 positions match TRBD1. The CDR3 contains 17 residues. Germline loops: CDR1 MDHEN, CDR2 SYDVKM. Losses at the gene ends were 4 bases for V and 7 bases for J; bases not matched to a gene: 14. In DNA form, the CDR3 reads TGTGCCAGCAGTTACTCCCCTCTACAGGGGGCAAGGCAGCCCCAGCATTTT. Translation gives CASSYSPLQGARQPQHF.

Remarks on this clone: The sample contains more than one DNA sequence encoding this CDR3. The chain recombines TRBV5-1 with TRBJ1-5, with 7 bases aligning to TRBD1. The junction had 6 bases not matched to a gene; V was cut back by 4 bases and J by 5 bases. Germline CDR1 is SGHRS and CDR2 is YFSETQ. CDR3 length equals 14 residues. CDR3 sequence reads: CASSPAGGDQPQHF. CDR3 DNA: TGCGCCAGCAGCCCCGCAGGGGGTGATCAGCCCCAGCATTTT.

This clone was observed a single time. The CDR3 nucleotides read TGTGCCAGCAGCTTACAGCGGGGAGGGGAGACCCAGTACTTC. Its translation: CASSLQRGGETQYF. The V gene is TRBV7-6, the J gene TRBJ2-5, with TRBD2 matching 7 bases. This CDR3 spans 14 amino acids. J gave up 5 bases and V 2 bases, and 5 bases lay outside the gene matches. CDR1 and CDR2 from the germline V gene are SGHVS and FNYEAQ. Full variable domain (rest looked up from reference TRBV7-6 and TRBJ2-5): GAGVSQSPRYKVTKRGQDVALRCDPISGHVSLYWYRQALGQGPEFLTYFNYEAQQDKSGLPNDRFSAERPEGSISTLTIQRTEQRDSAMYRCASSLQRGGETQYFGPGTRLLVL.

The gene calls are TRBV6-2 or TRBV6-3 and TRBJ1-2, with unresolved D. CDR1 MNHEY and CDR2 SVGEGT come from the germline V gene. The CDR3 sequence is 12 residues long. V lost 6 bases to trimming and J lost 5 bases, with 10 bases between them. Here the CDR3 reads CASSPTVYGYTF. CDR3 sequence (DNA): TGTGCCAGCAGCCCGACTGTATATGGCTACACCTTC.

The gene calls are TRBV7-3 and TRBJ2-2; the D gene is possibly TRBD2 (5 bases). The V end was cut by 5 bases, the J end by 4 bases, with 17 bases between. This CDR3 is 16 amino acids long. Germline V gene sequence: CDR1 SGHTA, CDR2 FQGTGA. Written as DNA, the CDR3 is TGTGCCAGCAGCCCGCTAGCCGGGGTGAGCACCGGGGAGCTGTTTTTT. This codes for CASSPLAGVSTGELFF.

In its sample, this clone was seen a few times. The chain links TRBV5-1 to TRBJ1-4, with TRBD1 matching over 11 bases. Germline CDR1 SGHRS, CDR2 YFSETQ. The CDR3 sequence is 16 residues long. Trimming cost V 7 bases and J 7 bases; bases outside gene matches: 12. Here the CDR3 reads CASARDRGVFSEKLFF. CDR3 in DNA: TGCGCCAGCGCTCGGGACAGGGGGGTTTTTAGTGAAAAACTGTTTTTT.

The J gene is TRBJ1-4, the V gene TRBV28; 8 positions match TRBD1. There are 16 residues in the CDR3. Germline trimming cut 4 bases from V and 7 bases from J; bases unmatched to any gene: 11. Germline CDR1 reads MDHEN; CDR2 reads SYDVKM. The CDR3 DNA reads TGTGCCAGCAGTTCAGGGGGCGCGGGTGTTAGTGAAAAACTGTTTTTT. As protein: CASSSGGAGVSEKLFF.

The count of this clone is one. This chain links TRBV24-1 with TRBJ2-2; TRBD2 is a possible D gene (6 bases). With 1 base removed from V and 0 bases from J, the gap between germline ends came to 8 bases. The CDR3 consists of 16 residues. Germline CDR1 KGHDR, CDR2 SFDVKD. Written as DNA, the CDR3 is TGTGCCACCAGTGATTTCAAGCGGGCGAACACCGGGGAGCTGTTTTTT. Its protein product is CATSDFKRANTGELFF.

Here the CDR3 reads CASSLQRAEQFF. For the CDR3, the DNA is TGTGCCAGCAGTTTACAGCGGGCTGAGCAGTTCTTC. The chain couples TRBV28 to TRBJ2-1, with a weak D call TRBD2 (6 bases). Germline V gene sequence: CDR1 MDHEN, CDR2 SYDVKM. The CDR3 totals 12 residues. The V end lost 2 bases, the J end lost 9 bases, and 8 bases lay between the germline ends.

V is TRBV3-1 (or the pseudogene TRBV3-2) and J is TRBJ1-4; 9 bases agree with TRBD1. CDR3 size: 17 residues. V was clipped by 7 bases and J by 4 bases; unmatched bases: 13. Germline CDR1 is LGHDT and CDR2 is YNNKEL (reference sequence). The CDR3 bases are TGTGCCAGCATACGGACAGGGGCCAGGCGTGGTAATGAAAAACTGTTTTTT. Its translation: CASIRTGARRGNEKLFF.

DNA of the CDR3: TGTGCCAGCAGCCCCCAGGGGCTGTATGGCTACACCTTC. Translated: CASSPQGLYGYTF. The chain carries TRBV13 and TRBJ1-2; D is perhaps TRBD1 (6 bases). The length of the CDR3 is 13 residues. Germline loops: CDR1 PRHDT, CDR2 FYEKMQ (reference sequence). Trimming stripped 5 bases from V and 5 bases from J, with 12 bases between.

The chain recombines TRBV27 with TRBJ2-1; D is perhaps TRBD2 (5 bases). V lost 6 bases, J lost 4 bases, and 13 bases lay in between. Looked up from germline, CDR1 is MNHEY and CDR2 is SMNVEV (reference sequence). This CDR3 has 14 amino acids. In DNA form, the CDR3 reads TGTGCCAGCAGCCGGGAAGTAGAGTACAATGAGCAGTTCTTC. Translation gives CASSREVEYNEQFF.